The rows below give T cell receptor beta chains drawn from one sample of a study of T cells in Graves' hyperthyroidism and ophthalmopathy. TCRdb re-called the multiplex PCR reads with MiXCR, one entry per CDR3 protein. The sample includes roughly 300,000 distinct CDR3 sequences, approximately 14% seen only once; the top ten take around 23%. The source material was blood. Receptors originate from a woman in her 30s with Graves' hyperthyroidism. Each CDR3 is given without its conserved first and last residue.

TRBV6-2/TRBV6-3	TRBJ1-5	ASSSNDRGNQPQH
TRBV12-3/TRBV12-4	TRBJ2-7	ASSFGEAYEQY
TRBV20-1	TRBJ2-7	SARASGRSGEQY
TRBV20-1	TRBJ2-7	SARDSRQGAYEQY
TRBV28	TRBJ2-7	ASNPAGGSYEQY
TRBV6-9	TRBJ2-1	ASSYFGEQF
TRBV9	TRBJ1-1	ASSVQVGTEAL
TRBV6-2/TRBV6-3	TRBJ2-7	ASSSLAGAGNEQY
TRBV30	TRBJ2-1	AWSGQVGEQF
TRBV11-2	TRBJ1-2	ASSFTGGAWGYT
TRBV6-5	TRBJ1-6	ASSYQRRSDSPLH
TRBV6-2/TRBV6-3	TRBJ2-7	ASSLAASYEQY
TRBV6-6	TRBJ2-1	ASSYRSGDEQF
TRBV6-1	TRBJ1-1	ASSADRWNTEAF
TRBV5-1	TRBJ2-7	ASSSGSMYEQY
TRBV12-3/TRBV12-4	TRBJ2-7	ASSYPLASGRNEQY
TRBV18	TRBJ2-2	ASSPIAGGNTGGLF
TRBV28	TRBJ2-7	ASSFRVASRSAEQY